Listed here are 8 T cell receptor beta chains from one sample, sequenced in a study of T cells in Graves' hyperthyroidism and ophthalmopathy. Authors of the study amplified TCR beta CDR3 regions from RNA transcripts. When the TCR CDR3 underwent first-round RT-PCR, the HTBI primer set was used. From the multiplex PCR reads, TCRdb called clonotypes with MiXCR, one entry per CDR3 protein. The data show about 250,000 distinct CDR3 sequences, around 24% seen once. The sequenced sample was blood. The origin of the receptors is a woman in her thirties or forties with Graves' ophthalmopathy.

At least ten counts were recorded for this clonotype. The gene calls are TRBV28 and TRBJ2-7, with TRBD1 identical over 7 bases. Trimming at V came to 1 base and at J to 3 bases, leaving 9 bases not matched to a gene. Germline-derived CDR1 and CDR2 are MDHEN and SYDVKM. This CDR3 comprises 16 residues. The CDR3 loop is CASSLLRGPRNYEQYF. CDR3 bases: TGTGCCAGCAGTTTATTGAGGGGGCCACGGAACTACGAGCAGTACTTC.

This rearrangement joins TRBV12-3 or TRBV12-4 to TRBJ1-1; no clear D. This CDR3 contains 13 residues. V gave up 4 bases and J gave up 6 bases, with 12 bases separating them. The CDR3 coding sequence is TGTGCCAGCAGTTCACCTGCTGGGGCTGAAGCTTTCTTT. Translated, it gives CASSSPAGAEAFF.

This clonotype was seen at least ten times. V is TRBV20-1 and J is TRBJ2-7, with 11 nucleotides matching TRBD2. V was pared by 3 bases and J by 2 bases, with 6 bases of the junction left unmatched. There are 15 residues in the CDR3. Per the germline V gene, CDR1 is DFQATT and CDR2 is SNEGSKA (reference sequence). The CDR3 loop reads CSASRPSGRTYEQYF. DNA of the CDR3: TGCAGTGCTAGTCGGCCTAGCGGGAGGACCTACGAGCAGTACTTC.

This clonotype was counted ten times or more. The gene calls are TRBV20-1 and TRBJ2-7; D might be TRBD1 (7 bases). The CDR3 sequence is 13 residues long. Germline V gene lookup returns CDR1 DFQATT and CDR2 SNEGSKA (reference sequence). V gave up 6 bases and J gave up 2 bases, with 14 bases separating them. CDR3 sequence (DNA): TGCAGTGCAGGGGGCGGGATTACCTACGAGCAGTACTTC. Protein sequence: CSAGGGITYEQYF.

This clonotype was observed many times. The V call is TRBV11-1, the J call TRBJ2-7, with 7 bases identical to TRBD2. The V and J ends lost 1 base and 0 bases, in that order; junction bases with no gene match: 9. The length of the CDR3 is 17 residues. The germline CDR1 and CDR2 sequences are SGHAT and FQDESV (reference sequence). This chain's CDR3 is CASSLGFRAGPSYEQYF. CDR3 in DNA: TGTGCCAGCAGCTTAGGTTTTAGAGCGGGACCCTCCTACGAGCAGTACTTC.

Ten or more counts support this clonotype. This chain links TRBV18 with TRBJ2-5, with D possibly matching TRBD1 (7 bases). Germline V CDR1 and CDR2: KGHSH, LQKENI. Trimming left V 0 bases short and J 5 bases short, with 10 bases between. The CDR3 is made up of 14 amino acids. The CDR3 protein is CASSPPQGRETQYF. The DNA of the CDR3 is TGTGCCAGCTCACCACCACAGGGGAGGGAGACCCAGTACTTC.

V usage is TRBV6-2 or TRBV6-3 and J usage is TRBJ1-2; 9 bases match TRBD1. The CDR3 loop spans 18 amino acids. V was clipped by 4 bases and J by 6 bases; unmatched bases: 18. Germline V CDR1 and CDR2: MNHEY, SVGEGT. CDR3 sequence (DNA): TGTGCCAGCAGTTTCATGACGGTGAACAGGGGGCGGATGGATGGCTACACCTTC. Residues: CASSFMTVNRGRMDGYTF.

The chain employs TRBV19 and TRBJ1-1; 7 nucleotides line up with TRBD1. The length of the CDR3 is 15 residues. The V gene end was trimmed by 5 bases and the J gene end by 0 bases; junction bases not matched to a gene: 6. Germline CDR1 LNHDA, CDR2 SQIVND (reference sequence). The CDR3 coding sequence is TGTGCCAGTAGTGCCCAGACAGGGATGAACACTGAAGCTTTCTTT. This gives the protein CASSAQTGMNTEAFF.